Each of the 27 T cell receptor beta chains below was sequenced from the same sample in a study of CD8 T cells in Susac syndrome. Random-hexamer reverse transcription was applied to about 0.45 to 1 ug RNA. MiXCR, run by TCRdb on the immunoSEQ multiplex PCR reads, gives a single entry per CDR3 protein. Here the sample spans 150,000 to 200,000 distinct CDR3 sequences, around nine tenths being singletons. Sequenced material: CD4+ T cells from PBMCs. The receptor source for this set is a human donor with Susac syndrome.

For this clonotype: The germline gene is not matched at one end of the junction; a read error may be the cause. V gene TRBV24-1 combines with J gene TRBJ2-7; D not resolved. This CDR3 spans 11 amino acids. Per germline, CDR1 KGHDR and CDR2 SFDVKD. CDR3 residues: CATSEYYEQSF. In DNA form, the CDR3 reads TGTGCCACCAGTGAGTATTACGAGCAGTCCTTC.

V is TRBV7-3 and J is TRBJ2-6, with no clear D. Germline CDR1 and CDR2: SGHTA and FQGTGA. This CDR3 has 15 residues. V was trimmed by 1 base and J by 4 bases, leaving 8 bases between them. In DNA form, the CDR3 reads TGTGCCAGCAGCTTAATGGGTCACGGGGCCAACGTCCTGACTTTC. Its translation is CASSLMGHGANVLTF.

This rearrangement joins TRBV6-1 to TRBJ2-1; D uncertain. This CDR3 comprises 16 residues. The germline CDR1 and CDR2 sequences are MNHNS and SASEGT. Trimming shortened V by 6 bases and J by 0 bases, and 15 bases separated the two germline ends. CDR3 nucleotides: TGTGCCAGCAGCCGTACCTGGCGGAGCTCCTACAATGAGCAGTTCTTC. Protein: CASSRTWRSSYNEQFF.

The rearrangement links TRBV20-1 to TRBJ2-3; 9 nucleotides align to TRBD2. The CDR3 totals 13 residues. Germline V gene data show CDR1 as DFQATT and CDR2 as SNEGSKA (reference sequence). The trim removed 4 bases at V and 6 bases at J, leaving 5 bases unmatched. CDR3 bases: TGCAGTGCTACCCAGCGGGGGGAGGATACGCAGTATTTT. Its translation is CSATQRGEDTQYF.

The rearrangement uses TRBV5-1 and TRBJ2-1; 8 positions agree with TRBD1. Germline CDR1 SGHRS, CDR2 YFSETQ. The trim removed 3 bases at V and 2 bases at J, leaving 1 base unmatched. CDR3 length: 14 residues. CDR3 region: CASSWDRTYNEQFF. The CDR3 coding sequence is TGCGCCAGCAGCTGGGACAGGACCTACAATGAGCAGTTCTTC.

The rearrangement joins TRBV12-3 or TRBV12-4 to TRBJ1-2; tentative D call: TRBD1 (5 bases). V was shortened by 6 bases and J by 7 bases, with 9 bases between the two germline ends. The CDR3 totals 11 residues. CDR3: CASRRRGGYTF. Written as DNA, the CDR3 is TGTGCCAGCAGACGAAGGGGTGGCTACACCTTC.

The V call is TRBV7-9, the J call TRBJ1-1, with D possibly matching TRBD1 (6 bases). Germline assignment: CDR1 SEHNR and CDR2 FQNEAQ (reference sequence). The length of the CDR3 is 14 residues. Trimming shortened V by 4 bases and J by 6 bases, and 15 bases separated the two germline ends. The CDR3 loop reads CASSSKGGIAEAFF. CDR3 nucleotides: TGTGCCAGCAGCTCCAAGGGGGGGATCGCTGAAGCTTTCTTT.

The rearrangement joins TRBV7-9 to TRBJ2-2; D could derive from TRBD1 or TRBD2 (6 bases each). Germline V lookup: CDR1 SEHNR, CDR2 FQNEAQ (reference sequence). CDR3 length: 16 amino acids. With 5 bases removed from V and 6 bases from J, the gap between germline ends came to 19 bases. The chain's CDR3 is CASSQLGAAGPGELFF. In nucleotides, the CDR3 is TGTGCCAGCAGCCAGTTGGGGGCAGCGGGCCCCGGGGAGCTGTTTTTT.

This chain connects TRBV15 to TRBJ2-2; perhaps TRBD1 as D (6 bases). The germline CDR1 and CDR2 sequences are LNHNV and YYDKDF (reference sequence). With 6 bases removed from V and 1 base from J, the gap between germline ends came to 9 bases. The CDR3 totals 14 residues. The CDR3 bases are TGTGCCACCAGACTGACAGGGAACACCGGGGAGCTGTTTTTT. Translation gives CATRLTGNTGELFF.

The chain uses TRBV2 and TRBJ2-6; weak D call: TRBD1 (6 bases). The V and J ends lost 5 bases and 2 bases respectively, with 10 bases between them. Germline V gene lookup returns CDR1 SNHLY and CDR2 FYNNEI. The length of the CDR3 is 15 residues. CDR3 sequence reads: CASSPNRAGANVLTF. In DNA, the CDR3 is TGTGCCAGCAGTCCTAACAGGGCTGGGGCCAACGTCCTGACTTTC.

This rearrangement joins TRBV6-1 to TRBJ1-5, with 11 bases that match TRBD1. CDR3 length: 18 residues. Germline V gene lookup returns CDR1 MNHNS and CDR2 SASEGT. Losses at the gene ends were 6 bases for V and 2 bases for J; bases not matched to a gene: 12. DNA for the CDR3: TGTGCCAGCAGGTCTGGGACAGGGGGGTTAAAAGGCAATCAGCCCCAGCATTTT. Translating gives CASRSGTGGLKGNQPQHF.

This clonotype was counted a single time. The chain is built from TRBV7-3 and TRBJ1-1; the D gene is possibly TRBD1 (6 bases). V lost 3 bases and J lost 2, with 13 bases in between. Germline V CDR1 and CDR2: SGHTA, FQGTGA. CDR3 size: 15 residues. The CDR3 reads CASSLTGTPNTEAFF. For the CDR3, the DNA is TGTGCCAGCAGCTTGACCGGGACACCCAACACTGAAGCTTTCTTT. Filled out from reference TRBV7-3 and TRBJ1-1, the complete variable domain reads GAGVSQTPSNKVTEKGKYVELRCDPISGHTALYWYRQSLGQGPEFLIYFQGTGAADDSGLPNDRFFAVRPEGSVSTLKIQRTERGDSAVYLCASSLTGTPNTEAFFGQGTRLTVV.

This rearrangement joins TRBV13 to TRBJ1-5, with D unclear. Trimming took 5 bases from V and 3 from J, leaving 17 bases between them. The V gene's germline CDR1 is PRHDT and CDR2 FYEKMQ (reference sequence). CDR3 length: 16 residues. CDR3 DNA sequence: TGTGCCAGCAGCACAAGTCGGGGTAGCCACAATCAGCCCCAGCATTTT. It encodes CASSTSRGSHNQPQHF.

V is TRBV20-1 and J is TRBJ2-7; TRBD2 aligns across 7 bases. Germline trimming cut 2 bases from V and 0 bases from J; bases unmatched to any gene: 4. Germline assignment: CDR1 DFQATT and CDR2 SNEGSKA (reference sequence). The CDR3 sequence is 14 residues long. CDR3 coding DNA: TGCAGTGCTAGATCCGGGACTATCTCCTACGAGCAGTACTTC. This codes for CSARSGTISYEQYF.

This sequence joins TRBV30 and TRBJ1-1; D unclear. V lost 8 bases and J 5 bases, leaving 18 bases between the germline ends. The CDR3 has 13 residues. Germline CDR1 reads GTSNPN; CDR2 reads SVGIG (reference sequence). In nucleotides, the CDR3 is TGTGCCCTGGAAGGGCACTCGCGGACTGAAGCTTTCTTT. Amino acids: CALEGHSRTEAFF.

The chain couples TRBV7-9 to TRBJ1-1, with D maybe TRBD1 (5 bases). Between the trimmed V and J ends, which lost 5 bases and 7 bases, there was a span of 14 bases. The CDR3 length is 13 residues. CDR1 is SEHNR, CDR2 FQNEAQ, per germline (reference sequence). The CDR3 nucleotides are TGTGCCAGCAGCGATGGGGGATACGGTGAAGCTTTCTTT. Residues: CASSDGGYGEAFF.

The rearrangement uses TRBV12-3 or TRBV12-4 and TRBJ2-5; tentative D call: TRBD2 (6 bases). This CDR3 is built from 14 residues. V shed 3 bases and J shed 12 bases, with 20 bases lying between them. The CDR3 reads CASSFGGFSTEEYF. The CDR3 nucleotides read TGTGCCAGCAGTTTTGGGGGGTTCTCCACGGAGGAGTACTTC.

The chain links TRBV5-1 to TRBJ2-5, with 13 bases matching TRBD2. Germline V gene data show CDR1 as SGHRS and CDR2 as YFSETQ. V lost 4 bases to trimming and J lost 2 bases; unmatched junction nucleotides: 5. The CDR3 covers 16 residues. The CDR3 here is CASSRGTSGKQETQYF. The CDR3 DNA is TGCGCCAGCAGCAGGGGGACTAGCGGGAAACAAGAGACCCAGTACTTC.

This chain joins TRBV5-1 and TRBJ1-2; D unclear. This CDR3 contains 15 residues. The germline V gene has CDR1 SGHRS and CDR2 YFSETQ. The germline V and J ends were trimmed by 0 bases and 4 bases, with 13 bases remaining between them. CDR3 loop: CASSLGGSISYGYTF. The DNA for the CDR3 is TGCGCCAGCAGCTTGGGTGGCAGTATCTCCTATGGCTACACCTTC.

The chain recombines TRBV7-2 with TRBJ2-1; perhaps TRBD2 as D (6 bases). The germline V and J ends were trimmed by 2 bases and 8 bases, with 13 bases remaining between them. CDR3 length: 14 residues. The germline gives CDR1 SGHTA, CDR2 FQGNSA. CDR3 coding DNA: TGTGCCAGCAGCTTACGGTGGGGGGACCATGAGCAGTTCTTC. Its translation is CASSLRWGDHEQFF.

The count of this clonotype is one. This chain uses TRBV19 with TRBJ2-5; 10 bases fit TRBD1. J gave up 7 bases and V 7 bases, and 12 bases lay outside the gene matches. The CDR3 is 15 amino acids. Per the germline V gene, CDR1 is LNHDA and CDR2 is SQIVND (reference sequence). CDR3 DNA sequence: TGTGCCAGTATCTCTTCCGGGACAGGGGATAGGACCCAGTACTTC. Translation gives CASISSGTGDRTQYF.

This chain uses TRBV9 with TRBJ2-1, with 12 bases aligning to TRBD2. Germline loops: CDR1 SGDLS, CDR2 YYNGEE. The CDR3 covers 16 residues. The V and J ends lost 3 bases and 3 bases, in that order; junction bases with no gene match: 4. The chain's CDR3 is CASSGRLAGDYNEQFF. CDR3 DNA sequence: TGTGCCAGCAGCGGAAGACTAGCGGGGGACTACAATGAGCAGTTCTTC. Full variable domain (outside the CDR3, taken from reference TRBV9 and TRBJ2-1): DSGVTQTPKHLITATGQRVTLRCSPRSGDLSVYWYQQSLDQGLQFLIQYYNGEERAKGNILERFSAQQFPDLHSELNLSSLELGDSALYFCASSGRLAGDYNEQFFGPGTRLTVL.

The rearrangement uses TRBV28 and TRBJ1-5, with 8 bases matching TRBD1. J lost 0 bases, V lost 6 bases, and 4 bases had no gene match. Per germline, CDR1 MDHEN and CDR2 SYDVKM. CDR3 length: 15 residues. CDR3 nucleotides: TGTGCCAGCAGCCTGACAGGGGATAGCAATCAGCCCCAGCATTTT. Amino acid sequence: CASSLTGDSNQPQHF.

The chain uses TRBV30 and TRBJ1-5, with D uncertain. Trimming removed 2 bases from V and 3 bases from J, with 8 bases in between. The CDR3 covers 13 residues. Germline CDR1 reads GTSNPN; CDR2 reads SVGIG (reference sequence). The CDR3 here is CAWSFPSNQPQHF. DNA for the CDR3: TGTGCCTGGAGTTTCCCCTCCAATCAGCCCCAGCATTTT.

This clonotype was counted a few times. The DNA of the CDR3 is TGTGCCAGCAGTCCTCAGACAGGGGTGTCGGATACGCAGTATTTT. Its protein product is CASSPQTGVSDTQYF. The chain links TRBV28 to TRBJ2-3; 8 nucleotides align to TRBD1. The germline gives CDR1 MDHEN, CDR2 SYDVKM. The CDR3 is 15 amino acids. Germline trimming cut 5 bases from V and 6 bases from J; bases unmatched to any gene: 10.

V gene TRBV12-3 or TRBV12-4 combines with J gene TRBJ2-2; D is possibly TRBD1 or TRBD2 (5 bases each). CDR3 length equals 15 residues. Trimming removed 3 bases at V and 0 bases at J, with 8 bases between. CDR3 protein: CASSLGESNTGELFF. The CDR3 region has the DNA TGTGCCAGCAGTTTGGGGGAATCGAACACCGGGGAGCTGTTTTTT.

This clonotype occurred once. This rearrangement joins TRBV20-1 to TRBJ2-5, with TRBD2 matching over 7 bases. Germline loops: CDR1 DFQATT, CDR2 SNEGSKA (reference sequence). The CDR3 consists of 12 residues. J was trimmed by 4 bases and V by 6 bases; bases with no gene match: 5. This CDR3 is CSASREGETQYF. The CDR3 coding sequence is TGCAGTGCGTCCAGGGAGGGAGAGACCCAGTACTTC.